The clone carrying this TCR beta chain was recorded a few times. Its cognate antigen is unknown. This sample is drawn from a study of post-analysis software for immune sequencing data. Study overall: Patients with relapsing-remitting, secondary progressive and progressive-relapsing multiple sclerosis courses were all represented.

TCR beta cDNA libraries included unique molecular identifiers. Out of about 1 to 11 million T cells, some 500,000 cDNA molecules were generated. Each CDR3 protein gets one entry after TCRdb re-called the PCR reads with MiXCR. The table includes about 760,000 distinct CDR3 sequences, 25% to 30% detected once. The CDR3 runs to 14 residues. Trimming took 3 bases from V and 1 from J, leaving 9 bases between them. Findings of the study overall: With F measure, samples from one preparation batch clustered together strongly. Patients carried roughly five TRBV segments more frequently than controls did, and TRBV5-6, TRBV5-1 and TRBV20-1 were among them. Compared with controls, patients showed significantly lower normalized Chao1 diversity.

The J gene is TRBJ1-1, the V gene TRBV12-3 or TRBV12-4, with D uncertain. Sample: blood. This receptor was identified in a girl under 18 with multiple sclerosis. The CDR3 is CASSFRVKNTEAFF. CDR3 DNA sequence: TGTGCCAGCAGTTTTCGGGTAAAGAACACTGAAGCTTTCTTT.